This is a list of T cell receptor beta chains from one sample in a study of blood T cell repertoires in COVID-19. Method: immunoSEQ multiplex PCR; TCRdb's copy keeps in-frame clones and lacks some. The repertoire includes roughly 400,000 clones, 88% of them detected once, and roughly 2% sits in the top ten. The sequenced material came from PBMCs or T cells enriched from blood (not recorded which). The receptors here all came from a woman between 40 and 50 years old with acute COVID-19. Each CDR3 is given with its conserved first and last residue. Fields, in order: D gene, J gene, V gene, clone size, CDR3 protein, CDR3 DNA. A D gene is named only where the DNA matches it firmly. The size entry is marked missing in some rows and otherwise reads once, few, many or a size class.

>NA|TRBJ2-3|TRBV29-1|NA
CSVGQLRDTQYF
TGCAGCGTAGGACAACTCCGAGATACGCAGTATTTT
>TRBD1|TRBJ2-3|TRBV24-1|NA
CATSDSRQGGDTQYF
TGTGCCACCAGTGATTCAAGACAGGGCGGAGATACGCAGTATTTT
>NA|TRBJ2-7|TRBV14|NA
CASSQDSGMDSFPIAYEQYF
TGTGCCAGCAGCCAAGACTCGGGTATGGACAGTTTCCCCATTGCCTACGAGCAGTACTTC
>NA|TRBJ2-3|TRBV7-9|NA
CASSLGQGLAGTDTQYF
TGTGCCAGCAGCTTAGGTCAGGGGCTAGCGGGCACAGATACGCAGTATTTT
>TRBD2|TRBJ2-7|TRBV15|NA
CATSRNVGTSTAEQYF
TGTGCCACCAGCAGAAATGTAGGGACTAGCACTGCCGAGCAGTACTTC
>NA|TRBJ1-1|TRBV21-1|once
CASSSNLPGQKHTEAFF
TGTGCCAGCAGTAGCAATTTACCGGGACAGAAGCACACTGAAGCTTTCTTT
>NA|TRBJ1-2|TRBV19|few
CASSIGRAGNYGYTF
TGTGCCAGTAGTATAGGCAGGGCAGGGAACTATGGCTACACCTTC
>NA|TRBJ1-4|TRBV7-9|NA
CASSHWGGEKLFF
TGTGCCAGCAGTCACTGGGGAGGAGAAAAACTGTTTTTT
>NA|TRBJ2-2|TRBV24-1|NA
CATSDLGQGRTGELFF
TGTGCCACCAGTGATTTAGGGCAGGGGCGCACCGGGGAGCTGTTTTTT
>TRBD1|TRBJ1-1|TRBV18|NA
CASSRDREMMNTEAFF
TGTGCCAGCTCACGGGACAGGGAAATGATGAACACTGAAGCTTTCTTT
>TRBD2|TRBJ2-3|TRBV5-1|NA
CASYLAGLTDTQYF
TGCGCCAGCTATCTAGCGGGGTTGACAGATACGCAGTATTTT
>TRBD2|TRBJ2-3|TRBV19|NA
CAGRAGGTDTQYF
TGTGCCGGGCGAGCGGGGGGCACAGATACGCAGTATTTT
>NA|TRBJ2-3|TRBV5-6|NA
CASSLEGVDTQYF
TGTGCCAGCAGCTTGGAAGGGGTGGATACGCAGTATTTT
>NA|TRBJ1-1|TRBV5-6|once
CASSFRPRGGRGTEAFF
TGTGCCAGCAGCTTCCGTCCCCGGGGGGGAAGGGGCACTGAAGCTTTCTTT
>TRBD2|TRBJ2-2|TRBV24-1|NA
CATRGGRSGNTGELFF
TGTGCCACCAGGGGGGGGAGGAGCGGCAACACCGGGGAGCTGTTTTTT
>NA|TRBJ2-1|TRBV6-4|NA
CASSDLGGGAHEQFF
TGTGCCAGCAGTGACCTTGGTGGGGGGGCTCATGAGCAGTTCTTC
>NA|TRBJ2-7|TRBV7-9|NA
CASSLASGAPYEQYF
TGTGCCAGCAGCTTAGCCTCAGGGGCCCCCTACGAGCAGTACTTC
>TRBD2|TRBJ2-7|TRBV9|once
CASSRGGLSYEQYF
TGTGCCAGCTCTCGCGGGGGTTTATCCTACGAGCAGTACTTC
>NA|TRBJ1-1|TRBV10-1|NA
CASSEPPGDVNTEAFF
TGCGCCAGCAGTGAGCCGCCAGGTGATGTGAACACTGAAGCTTTCTTT
>TRBD2|TRBJ2-3|TRBV5-6|NA
CASSSVTSGGLTDTQYF
TGTGCCAGCAGCTCCGTTACTAGCGGGGGCCTCACAGATACGCAGTATTTT
>NA|TRBJ1-2|TRBV18|NA
CASSQAGVYGYTF
TGTGCCAGCTCACAAGCAGGGGTTTATGGCTACACCTTC
>TRBD1|TRBJ1-2|TRBV16|NA
CASSQTGQGRDDGYTF
TGTGCCAGCAGCCAAACCGGACAGGGCCGGGATGATGGCTACACCTTC
>TRBD2|TRBJ2-1|TRBV7-2|NA
CASSLDSGGAGEQFF
TGTGCCAGCAGCTTAGATAGCGGGGGGGCCGGTGAGCAGTTCTTC
>TRBD2|TRBJ2-7|TRBV5-1|once
CASSPVPPSGVSYEQYF
TGCGCCAGCAGCCCCGTCCCCCCTAGCGGGGTTTCCTACGAGCAGTACTTC
>NA|TRBJ1-1|TRBV2|NA
CASNLLQVNTEAFF
TGTGCCAGCAACCTCCTTCAGGTGAACACTGAAGCTTTCTTT
>TRBD1|TRBJ1-2|TRBV7-2|NA
CASSPRTGDYGYTF
TGTGCCAGCAGCCCTCGGACAGGGGACTATGGCTACACCTTC